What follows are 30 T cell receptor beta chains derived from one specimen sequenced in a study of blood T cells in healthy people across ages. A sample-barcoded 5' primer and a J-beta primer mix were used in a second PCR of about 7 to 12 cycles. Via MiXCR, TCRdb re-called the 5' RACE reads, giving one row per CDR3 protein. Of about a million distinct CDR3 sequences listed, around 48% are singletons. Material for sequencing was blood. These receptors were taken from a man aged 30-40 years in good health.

The CDR3 DNA reads as TGCAGCGAATCAGGACCAAGCACGAACAATGAGCAGTTCTTC. Its protein product is CSESGPSTNNEQFF. The chain employs TRBV29-1 and TRBJ2-1; D is unclear. The germline V and J ends were trimmed by 7 bases and 5 bases, with 18 bases remaining between them. The germline V gene has CDR1 SQVTM and CDR2 ANQGSEA. This CDR3 contains 14 residues.

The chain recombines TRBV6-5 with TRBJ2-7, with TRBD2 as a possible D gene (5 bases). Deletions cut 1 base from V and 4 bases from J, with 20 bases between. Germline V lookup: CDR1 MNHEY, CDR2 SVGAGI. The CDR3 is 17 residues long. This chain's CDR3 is CASSYFPRRATGYEQYF. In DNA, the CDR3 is TGTGCCAGCAGTTACTTCCCCAGGCGGGCCACGGGTTACGAGCAGTACTTC.

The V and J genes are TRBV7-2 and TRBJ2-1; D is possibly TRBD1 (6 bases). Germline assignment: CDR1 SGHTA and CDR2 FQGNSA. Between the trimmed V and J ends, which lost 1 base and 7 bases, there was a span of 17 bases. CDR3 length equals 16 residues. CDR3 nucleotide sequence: TGTGCCAGCAGCTTAGGGGGTAGGGGGTGGAGTAATGAGCAGTTCTTC. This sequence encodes CASSLGGRGWSNEQFF.

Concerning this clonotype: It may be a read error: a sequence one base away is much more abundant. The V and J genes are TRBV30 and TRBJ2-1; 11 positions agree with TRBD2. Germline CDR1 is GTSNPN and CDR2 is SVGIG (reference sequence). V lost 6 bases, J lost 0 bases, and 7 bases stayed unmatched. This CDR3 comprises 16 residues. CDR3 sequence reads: CACGTSGGSSYNEQFF. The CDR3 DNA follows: TGTGCCTGTGGGACTAGCGGCGGGAGCTCCTACAATGAGCAGTTCTTC. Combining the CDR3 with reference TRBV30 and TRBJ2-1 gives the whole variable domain SQTIHQWPATLVQPVGSPLSLECTVEGTSNPNLYWYRQAAGRGLQLLFYSVGIGQISSEVPQNLSASRPQDRQFILSSKKLLLSDSGFYLCACGTSGGSSYNEQFFGPGTRLTVL.

The CDR3: CSAEGDRGYGYTF. The CDR3 bases are TGCAGTGCTGAAGGGGACAGGGGGTATGGCTACACCTTC. The chain has TRBV20-1 and TRBJ1-2, with 11 bases matching TRBD1. The CDR3 extends over 13 amino acids. V was pared by 5 bases and J by 5 bases, with 4 bases of the junction left unmatched. Germline V gene lookup returns CDR1 DFQATT and CDR2 SNEGSKA (reference sequence).

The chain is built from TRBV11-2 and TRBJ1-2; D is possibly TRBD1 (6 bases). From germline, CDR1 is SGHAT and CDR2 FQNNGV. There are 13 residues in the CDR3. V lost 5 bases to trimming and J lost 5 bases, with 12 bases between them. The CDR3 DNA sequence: TGTGCCAGCAGCCCCAGACAGGCTTATGGCTACACCTTC. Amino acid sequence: CASSPRQAYGYTF.

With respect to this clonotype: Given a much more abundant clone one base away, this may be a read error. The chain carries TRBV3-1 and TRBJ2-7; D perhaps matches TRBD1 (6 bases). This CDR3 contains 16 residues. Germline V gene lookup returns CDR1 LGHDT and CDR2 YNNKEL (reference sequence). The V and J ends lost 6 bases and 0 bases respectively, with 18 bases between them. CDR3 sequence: CASSPNRAGYSYEQYF. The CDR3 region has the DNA TGTGCCAGCAGTCCCAACAGGGCCGGGTACTCCTACGAGCAGTACTTC.

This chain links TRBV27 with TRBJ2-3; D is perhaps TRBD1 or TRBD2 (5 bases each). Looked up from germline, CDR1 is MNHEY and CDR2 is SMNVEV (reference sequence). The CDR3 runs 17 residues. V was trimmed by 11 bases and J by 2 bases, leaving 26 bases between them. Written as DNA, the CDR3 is TGTGCCGCCTACCGGGGCCTTGTAATGGTCCACACAGATACGCAGTATTTT. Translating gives CAAYRGLVMVHTDTQYF.

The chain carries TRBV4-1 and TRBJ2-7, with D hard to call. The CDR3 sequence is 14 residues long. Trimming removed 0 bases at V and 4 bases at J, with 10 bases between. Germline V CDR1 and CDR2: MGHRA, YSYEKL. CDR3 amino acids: CASSQEELQYEQYF. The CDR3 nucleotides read TGCGCCAGCAGCCAAGAAGAGCTCCAGTACGAGCAGTACTTC.

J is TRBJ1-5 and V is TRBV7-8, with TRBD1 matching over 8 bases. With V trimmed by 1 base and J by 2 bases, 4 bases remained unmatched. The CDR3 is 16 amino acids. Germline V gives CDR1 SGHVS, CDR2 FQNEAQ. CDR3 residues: CASSLGTGTGNQPQHF. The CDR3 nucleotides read TGTGCCAGCAGCTTAGGGACAGGGACGGGCAATCAGCCCCAGCATTTT. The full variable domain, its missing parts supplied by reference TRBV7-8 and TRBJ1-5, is GAGVSQSPRYKVAKRGQDVALRCDPISGHVSLFWYQQALGQGPEFLTYFQNEAQLDKSGLPSDRFFAERPEGSVSTLKIQRTQQEDSAVYLCASSLGTGTGNQPQHFGDGTRLSIL.

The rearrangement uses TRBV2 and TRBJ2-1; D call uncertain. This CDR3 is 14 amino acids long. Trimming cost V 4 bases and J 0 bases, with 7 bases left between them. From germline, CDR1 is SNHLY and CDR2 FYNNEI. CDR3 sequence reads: CASSGTVSYNEQFF. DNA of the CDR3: TGTGCCAGCAGTGGGACGGTCTCCTACAATGAGCAGTTCTTC.

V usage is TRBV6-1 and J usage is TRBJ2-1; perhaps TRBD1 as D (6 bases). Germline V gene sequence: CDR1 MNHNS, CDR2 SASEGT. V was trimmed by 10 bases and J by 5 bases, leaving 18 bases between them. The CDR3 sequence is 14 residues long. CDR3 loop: CATAEDRNNNEQFF. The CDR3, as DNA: TGTGCCACCGCGGAGGACAGAAACAACAATGAGCAGTTCTTC.

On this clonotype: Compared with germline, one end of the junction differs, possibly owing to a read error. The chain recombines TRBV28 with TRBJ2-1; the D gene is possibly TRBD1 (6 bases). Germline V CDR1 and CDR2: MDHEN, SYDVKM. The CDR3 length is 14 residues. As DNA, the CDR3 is TGTGCCAGCAGCATGGACAGCTCCTACAACGAGCAGTTCTTC. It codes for CASSMDSSYNEQFF.

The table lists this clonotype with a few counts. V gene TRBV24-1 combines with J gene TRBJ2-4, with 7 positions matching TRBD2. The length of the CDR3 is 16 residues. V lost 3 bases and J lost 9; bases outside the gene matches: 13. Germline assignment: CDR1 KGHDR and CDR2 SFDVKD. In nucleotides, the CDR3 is TGTGCCACCAGTGATAGGGCTAGCGGAAGGGATGGCATTCAGTACTTC. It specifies CATSDRASGRDGIQYF.

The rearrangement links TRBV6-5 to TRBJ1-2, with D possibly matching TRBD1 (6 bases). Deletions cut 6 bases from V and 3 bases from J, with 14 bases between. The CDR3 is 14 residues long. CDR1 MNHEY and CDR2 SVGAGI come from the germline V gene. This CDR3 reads CASSRDRTYYGYTF. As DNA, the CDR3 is TGTGCCAGCAGCCGTGACAGGACCTACTATGGCTACACCTTC.

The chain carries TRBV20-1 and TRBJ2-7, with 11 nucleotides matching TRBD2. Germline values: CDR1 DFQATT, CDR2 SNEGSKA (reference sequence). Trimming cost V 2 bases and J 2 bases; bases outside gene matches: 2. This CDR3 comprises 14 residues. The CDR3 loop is CSARPTSGTYEQYF. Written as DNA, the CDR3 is TGCAGTGCTAGACCGACTAGCGGGACCTACGAGCAGTACTTC.

The CDR3 loop is CASSILAGKDTQYF. CDR3 nucleotide sequence: TGTGCCAGTAGTATCCTCGCGGGCAAGGATACGCAGTATTTT. V and J are TRBV19 and TRBJ2-3; weak D call: TRBD2 (5 bases). This CDR3 region has 14 residues. Deletions cut 3 bases from V and 6 bases from J, with 13 bases between. The germline V gene encodes CDR1 LNHDA and CDR2 SQIVND (reference sequence).

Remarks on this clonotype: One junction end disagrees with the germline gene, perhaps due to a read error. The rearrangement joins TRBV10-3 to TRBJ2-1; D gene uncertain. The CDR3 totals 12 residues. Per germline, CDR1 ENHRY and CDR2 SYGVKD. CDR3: CAVSQVNSEQFF. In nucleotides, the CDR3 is TGTGCCGTCAGCCAGGTGAACTCCGAGCAGTTCTTC.

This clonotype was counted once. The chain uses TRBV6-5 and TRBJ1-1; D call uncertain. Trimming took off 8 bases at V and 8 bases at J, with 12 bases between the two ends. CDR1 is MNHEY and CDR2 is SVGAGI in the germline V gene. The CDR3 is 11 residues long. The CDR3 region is CASGYWKEAFF. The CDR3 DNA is TGTGCCAGCGGCTATTGGAAGGAAGCTTTCTTT.

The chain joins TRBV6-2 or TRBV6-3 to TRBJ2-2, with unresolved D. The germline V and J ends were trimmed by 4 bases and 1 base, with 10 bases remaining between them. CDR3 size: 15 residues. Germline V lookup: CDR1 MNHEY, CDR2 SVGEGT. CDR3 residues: CASSFLARNTGELFF. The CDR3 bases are TGTGCCAGCAGTTTCCTGGCCCGGAACACCGGGGAGCTGTTTTTT.

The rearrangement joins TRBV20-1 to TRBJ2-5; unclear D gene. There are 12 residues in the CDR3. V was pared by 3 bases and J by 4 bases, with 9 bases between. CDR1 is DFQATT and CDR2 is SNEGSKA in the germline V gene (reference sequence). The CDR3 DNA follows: TGCAGTGCTAGCCCCAACGGAGAGACCCAGTACTTC. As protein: CSASPNGETQYF.

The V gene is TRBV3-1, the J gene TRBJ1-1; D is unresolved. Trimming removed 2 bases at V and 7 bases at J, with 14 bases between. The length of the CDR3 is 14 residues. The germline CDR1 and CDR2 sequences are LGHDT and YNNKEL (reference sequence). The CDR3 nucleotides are TGTGCCAGCAGCCAATCGTTTGGGGAAGGTGAAGCTTTCTTT. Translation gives CASSQSFGEGEAFF.

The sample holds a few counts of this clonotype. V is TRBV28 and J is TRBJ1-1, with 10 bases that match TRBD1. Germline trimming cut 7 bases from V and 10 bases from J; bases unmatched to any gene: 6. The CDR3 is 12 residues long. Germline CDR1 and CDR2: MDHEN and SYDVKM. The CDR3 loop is CASTLGTGVAFF. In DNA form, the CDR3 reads TGTGCCAGCACCTTGGGGACAGGGGTAGCTTTCTTT.

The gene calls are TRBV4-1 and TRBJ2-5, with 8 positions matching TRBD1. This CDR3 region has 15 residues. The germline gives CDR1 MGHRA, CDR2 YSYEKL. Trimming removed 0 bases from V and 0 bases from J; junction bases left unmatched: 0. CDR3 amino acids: CASSQEDRDQETQYF. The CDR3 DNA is TGCGCCAGCAGCCAAGAGGACAGGGACCAAGAGACCCAGTACTTC.

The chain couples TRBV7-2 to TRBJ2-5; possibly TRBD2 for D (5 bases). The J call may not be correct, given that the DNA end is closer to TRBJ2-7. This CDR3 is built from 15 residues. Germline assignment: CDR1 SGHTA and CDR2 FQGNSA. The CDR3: CASSYRTSGNHEQYF. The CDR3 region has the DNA TGTGCCAGCAGCTACCGGACCTCGGGGAACCACGAGCAGTACTTC.

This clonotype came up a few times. The CDR3 nucleotides are TGTGCCAGCAGTTCAAGCGGGGGGGCGTGGGAGACCCAGTACTTC. Its protein is CASSSSGGAWETQYF. The chain has TRBV27 and TRBJ2-5; TRBD2 matches 10 bases. J was trimmed by 5 bases and V by 4 bases; bases with no gene match: 7. The CDR3 extends over 15 amino acids. Germline assignment: CDR1 MNHEY and CDR2 SMNVEV (reference sequence).

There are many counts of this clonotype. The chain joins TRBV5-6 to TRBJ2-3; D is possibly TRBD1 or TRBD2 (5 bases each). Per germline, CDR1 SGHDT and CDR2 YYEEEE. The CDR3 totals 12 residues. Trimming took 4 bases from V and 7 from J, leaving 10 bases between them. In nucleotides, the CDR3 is TGTGCCAGCAGCGATTCGGGGCATACGCAGTATTTT. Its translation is CASSDSGHTQYF. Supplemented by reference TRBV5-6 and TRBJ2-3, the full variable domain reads DAGVTQSPTHLIKTRGQQVTLRCSPKSGHDTVSWYQQALGQGPQFIFQYYEEEERQRGNFPDRFSGHQFPNYSSELNVNALLLGDSALYLCASSDSGHTQYFGPGTRLTVL.

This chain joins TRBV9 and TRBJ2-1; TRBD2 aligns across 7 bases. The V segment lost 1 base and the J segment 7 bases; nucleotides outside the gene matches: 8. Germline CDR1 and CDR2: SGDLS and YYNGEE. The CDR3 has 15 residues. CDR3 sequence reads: CASSVYAGEGNEQFF. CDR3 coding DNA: TGTGCCAGCAGCGTATATGCGGGGGAGGGAAATGAGCAGTTCTTC.

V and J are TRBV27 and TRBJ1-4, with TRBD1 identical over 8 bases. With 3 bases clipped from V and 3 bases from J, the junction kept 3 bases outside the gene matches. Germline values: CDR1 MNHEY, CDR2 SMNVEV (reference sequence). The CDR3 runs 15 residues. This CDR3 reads CASSLWTGSNEKLFF. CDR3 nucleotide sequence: TGTGCCAGCAGTTTGTGGACAGGGTCTAATGAAAAACTGTTTTTT.

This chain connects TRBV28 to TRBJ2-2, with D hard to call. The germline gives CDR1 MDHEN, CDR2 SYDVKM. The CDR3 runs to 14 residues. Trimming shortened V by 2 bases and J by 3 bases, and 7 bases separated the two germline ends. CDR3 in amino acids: CASSLKGDTGELFF. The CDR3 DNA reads TGTGCCAGCAGTTTAAAAGGTGACACCGGGGAGCTGTTTTTT.